This T cell receptor (beta chain) was identified during a study of T cells in Graves' hyperthyroidism and ophthalmopathy. In this sample, this clonotype turned up many times. RNA transcripts gave rise to amplified TCR beta CDR3 regions. HTBI primers were the set used in a first-round RT-PCR of the TCR CDR3. TCRdb called the multiplex PCR reads again in MiXCR, with one record for every CDR3 protein. Of roughly 510,000 distinct CDR3 sequences listed, roughly 20% were seen once; the top ten hold about 25%. Material: blood. This sequence was found in a man aged 18-30 years with Graves' hyperthyroidism.

The CDR3 region is CASGLVMDRVIEQFF. The CDR3 DNA follows: TGTGCTAGTGGTTTGGTGATGGACAGGGTGATTGAGCAGTTCTTC. The gene calls are TRBV12-5 and TRBJ2-1; the match to TRBD1 covers 8 bases. The germline gives CDR1 LGHNT, CDR2 FRNRAP. The CDR3 length is 15 residues. The V and J ends lost 0 bases and 9 bases, in that order; junction bases with no gene match: 7. The entire variable domain, with the rest obtained from reference TRBV12-5 and TRBJ2-1, is as follows: DARVTQTPRHKVTEMGQEVTMRCQPILGHNTVFWYRQTMMQGLELLAYFRNRAPLDDSGMPKDRFSAEMPDATLATLKIQPSEPRDSAVYFCASGLVMDRVIEQFFGPGTRLTVL.